This TCR beta chain was found in a study of T cell responses to AZD1222 COVID-19 vaccine. Whole-study findings and limits: White British ancestry dominated among donors, who included more females, and clonal diversity was possibly underestimated. Reportedly, nearly half the spike-specific TCRs target unmutated variant regions. Among those given AZD1222, only five to seven were seropositive at baseline.

Germline loops: CDR1 LNHDA, CDR2 SQIVND (reference sequence). This CDR3 is built from 14 residues. Trimming removed 0 bases from V and 2 bases from J, with 7 bases in between. As to this clone: Its specificity is not known.

Second-dose schedules of about 4 or about 12 weeks were combined. The repertoire was sequenced with immunoSEQ multiplex PCR; TCRdb's copy has only in-frame clones and lacks some. The sample holds roughly 150,000 clones, around 91% seen once. The chain links TRBV19 to TRBJ2-5; D might be TRBD1 (5 bases). This receptor was identified in an adult who received the AZD1222 COVID-19 vaccine. This sample comprised peripheral blood, obtained 28 days after the second AZD1222 dose. As DNA, the CDR3 is TGTGCCAGTAGTATAGACAGGGTACAAGAGACCCAGTACTTC. Its protein product is CASSIDRVQETQYF.